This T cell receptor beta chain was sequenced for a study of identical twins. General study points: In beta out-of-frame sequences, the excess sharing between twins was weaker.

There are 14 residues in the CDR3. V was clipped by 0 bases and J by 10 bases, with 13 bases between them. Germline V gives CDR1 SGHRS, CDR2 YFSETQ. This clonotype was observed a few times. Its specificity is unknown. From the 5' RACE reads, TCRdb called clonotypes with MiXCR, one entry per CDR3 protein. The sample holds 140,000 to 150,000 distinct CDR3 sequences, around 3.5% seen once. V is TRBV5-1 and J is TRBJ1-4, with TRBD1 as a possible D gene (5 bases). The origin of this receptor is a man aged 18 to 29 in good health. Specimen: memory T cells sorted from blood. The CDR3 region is CASSLEGVRGKLFF. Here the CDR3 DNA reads TGCGCCAGCAGCTTGGAAGGGGTGCGGGGAAAACTGTTTTTT.